The 4 T cell receptor beta chains below were found in one sample sequenced in a study of T cells in narcolepsy. Assay used: immunoSEQ multiplex PCR; TCRdb lists only in-frame clones, some missing. The sample carries around 32,000 clones, approximately 78% recorded once. The sequencing sample was made of CD45RA- memory CD4+ T cells from PBMCs. The receptors were sampled from a human donor with narcolepsy.

The J gene is TRBJ2-7, the V gene TRBV7-2; D assignment may be TRBD1 or TRBD2 (6 bases each). There are 14 residues in the CDR3. Germline V gene lookup returns CDR1 SGHTA and CDR2 FQGNSA. V was clipped by 3 bases and J by 3 bases, with 12 bases between them. CDR3 DNA sequence: TGTGCCAGCAGCTTGGGGGGCAGTATCTACGAGCAGTACTTC. It yields the protein CASSLGGSIYEQYF.

This rearrangement joins TRBV6-6 to TRBJ1-1; tentative D call: TRBD1 (6 bases). Trimming stripped 8 bases from V and 0 bases from J, with 13 bases between. CDR3 length: 14 residues. Looked up from germline, CDR1 is MNHNY and CDR2 is SVGAGI (reference sequence). The CDR3 bases are TGTGCCAGCGAAAGACGGGGGCTGAACACTGAAGCTTTCTTT. The encoded protein is CASERRGLNTEAFF.

J is TRBJ1-1 and V is TRBV11-2; TRBD1 aligns across 8 bases. The length of the CDR3 is 15 residues. Germline V gives CDR1 SGHAT, CDR2 FQNNGV. V trimming: 5 bases; J trimming: 3 bases; junction bases outside the gene matches: 8. The CDR3 coding sequence is TGTGCCAGCAGCATTTATCAGGGGGCGGACACTGAAGCTTTCTTT. Protein sequence: CASSIYQGADTEAFF.

This clone has a handful of counts. The chain has TRBV5-5 and TRBJ2-1; either TRBD1 or TRBD2 may fit D (5 bases each). This CDR3 comprises 15 residues. CDR1 is SGHKS, CDR2 YYEKEE, per germline (reference sequence). V gave up 2 bases and J gave up 5 bases, with 14 bases separating them. The CDR3 DNA reads as TGTGCCAGCAGCTTTAGGGGAGCCGGGAACAATGAGCAGTTCTTC. It specifies CASSFRGAGNNEQFF.